The rows below give T cell receptor beta chains drawn from one sample of a study of blood T cell repertoires in COVID-19. Clones were sequenced by immunoSEQ multiplex PCR, and TCRdb holds only the in-frame ones, with some missing. The top ten hold approximately 1.8% of the sample, which has just over 300,000 clones, just under 90% seen once. The sequencing sample was made of peripheral blood. The receptors come from a woman aged 25 to 39 with COVID-19, enrolled during active disease. CDR3s include the opening cysteine and the closing phenylalanine or tryptophan. Each record gives: V gene, clone size, J gene, D gene, CDR3 DNA, CDR3 protein. The D gene is left open where the match is weak. Clone size is not always given. Where it is, it says once, few, many or a class for expanded clones.

TRBV28	NA	TRBJ1-1	NA	TGTGCCAGCAGTCCTTTTCCGGAACAGGACCTCGGGGGGACTGAAGCTTTCTTT	CASSPFPEQDLGGTEAFF
TRBV9	NA	TRBJ1-1	NA	TGTGCCAGCAGCGTGAGAAGCGGGGACACTGAAGCTTTCTTT	CASSVRSGDTEAFF
TRBV19	few	TRBJ1-5	NA	TGTGCCAGTAGTACCATTCGTCAGGGTAGCAATCAGCCCCAGCATTTT	CASSTIRQGSNQPQHF
TRBV3-1/TRBV3-2	NA	TRBJ1-6	NA	TGTGCCAGCAGCCAAGAGTCTTCCCGCGTTTCACCCCTCCACTTT	CASSQESSRVSPLHF
TRBV5-8	NA	TRBJ2-1	TRBD2	TGTGCCAGCAGCTGGAGGGGAGGGAATGAGCAGTTCTTC	CASSWRGGNEQFF
TRBV5-1	NA	TRBJ2-1	NA	TGCGCCAGCAGCTCTCCGGGGGCGGGGGTATACAATGAGCAGTTCTTC	CASSSPGAGVYNEQFF
TRBV6-2/TRBV6-3	NA	TRBJ1-6	NA	TGTGCCAGCAGTACCTTCTTGCAGGGAGGAAGTTCACCCCTCCACTTT	CASSTFLQGGSSPLHF
TRBV4-1	once	TRBJ1-4	TRBD1	TGCGCCAGCAGCCAAGTAGAGGGGGCTGGTGAAAAACTGTTTTTT	CASSQVEGAGEKLFF
TRBV12-5	NA	TRBJ1-1	NA	TGTGCTAGTGGTTCCGGGAGCCAGTTGAACACTGAAGCTTTCTTT	CASGSGSQLNTEAFF
TRBV28	NA	TRBJ1-6	TRBD1	TGTGCCAGCAGTAAGACAGGGATTTCAACTCCACCCCTCCACTTT	CASSKTGISTPPLHF
TRBV6-9	NA	TRBJ2-2	NA	TGTGCCAGCAGCCACAACAGAGATCCGAACACCGGGGAGCTGTTTTTT	CASSHNRDPNTGELFF
TRBV11-3	once	TRBJ1-1	NA	TGTGCCAGCAGCTCTGGTTCAGGGGAAGCTTTCTTT	CASSSGSGEAFF
TRBV28	NA	TRBJ1-5	NA	TGTGCCAGCAGTTTAGCAGGGGCGTGGGGGCAGCCCCAGCATTTT	CASSLAGAWGQPQHF
TRBV9	NA	TRBJ2-1	NA	TGTGCCAGCAGCGTAGGGGCTTCACCCCTCTACAATGAGCAGTTCTTC	CASSVGASPLYNEQFF
TRBV5-1	NA	TRBJ2-1	NA	TGCGCCAGCAGCGCCGGGAGAAGGAATGAGCAGTTCTTC	CASSAGRRNEQFF
TRBV4-1	few	TRBJ2-3	TRBD2	TGCGCCAGCAGCCAAGCCCAGGGACTAGCGGGCCTAACAGATACGCAGTATTTT	CASSQAQGLAGLTDTQYF
TRBV20-1	NA	TRBJ2-1	NA	TGCAGTGCTAGTCCTGGGGGCCCCTACAATGAGCAGTTCTTC	CSASPGGPYNEQFF
TRBV7-9	NA	TRBJ1-6	NA	TGTGCCAGCAGCTTAGGGGCCGGCGATAATTCACCCCTCCACTTT	CASSLGAGDNSPLHF
TRBV6-2/TRBV6-3	NA	TRBJ2-7	NA	TGTGCCAGCAGTTACTCTTTGGAGAACGACTACGAGCAGTACTTC	CASSYSLENDYEQYF
TRBV6-6	NA	TRBJ1-4	NA	TGTGCCAGCAGTTACTCGAAAGGGACTATTAATGAAAAACTGTTTTTT	CASSYSKGTINEKLFF
TRBV6-1	few	TRBJ1-5	TRBD1	TGTGCCAGCAGTGAAGCCGTGACAGGGATCCAGCCCCAGCATTTT	CASSEAVTGIQPQHF
TRBV7-9	NA	TRBJ2-1	NA	TGTGCCAGCAGCCCGAAAGGACTCGCGAGGGACAATGAGCAGTTCTTC	CASSPKGLARDNEQFF
TRBV7-2	once	TRBJ2-7	NA	TGTGCCAGCAGCCCGTCCCCCGGGAAAGCCTACGAGCAGTACTTC	CASSPSPGKAYEQYF
TRBV11-3	NA	TRBJ2-7	NA	TGTGCCAGCAGCTTAGATCCCGGAGGCGGGTACTACGAGCAGTACTTC	CASSLDPGGGYYEQYF
TRBV27	NA	TRBJ2-2	TRBD1	TGTGCCAGCAGTGCGGGACAGGGACTCACCGGGGAGCTGTTTTTT	CASSAGQGLTGELFF
TRBV3-1/TRBV3-2	NA	TRBJ1-3	TRBD1	TGTGCCAGCAGCTCTCTTGGACAGGGTGTATCTGGAAACACCATATATTTT	CASSSLGQGVSGNTIYF
TRBV6-5	NA	TRBJ1-2	TRBD1	TGTGCCAGCAGAGGGACAGGGGTCCATGGCTACACCTTC	CASRGTGVHGYTF
TRBV4-2	NA	TRBJ1-4	NA	TGTGCCAGCAGCCAAGATCCCTACAGAGCGGGTGAAAAACTGTTTTTT	CASSQDPYRAGEKLFF
TRBV24-1	once	TRBJ1-5	NA	TGTGCCACCAGTGATCCGACACTCAAACAGCCCCAGCATTTT	CATSDPTLKQPQHF
TRBV28	NA	TRBJ2-2	TRBD2	TGTGCCAGCAGACTAGCGGGGGCCAAAAACACCGGGGAGCTGTTTTTT	CASRLAGAKNTGELFF
TRBV7-3	NA	TRBJ2-3	NA	TGTGCCAGCAGCTCCCGGGACAAAGATACGCAGTATTTT	CASSSRDKDTQYF
TRBV5-1	NA	TRBJ1-4	NA	TGCGCCAGCAGCTTGGAGAGCCCAACTAATGAAAAACTGTTTTTT	CASSLESPTNEKLFF
TRBV15	NA	TRBJ2-7	NA	TGTGCCACCAGCAGTCTATTAAGCGAGCAGTACTTC	CATSSLLSEQYF
TRBV5-5	NA	TRBJ2-6	NA	TGTGCCAGCAGCTTGGAGGCCGGCGGGAACTCTGGGGCCAACGTCCTGACTTTC	CASSLEAGGNSGANVLTF
TRBV6-5	NA	TRBJ1-6	TRBD1	TGTGCCAGCAGGACGACAGGGGCAAATTCACCCCTCCACTTT	CASRTTGANSPLHF
TRBV10-2	NA	TRBJ1-4	NA	TGCGCCAGCAGACGAGACAGAACTGAAAAACTGTTTTTT	CASRRDRTEKLFF
TRBV5-3	NA	TRBJ1-1	NA	TGTGCCAGAAGCTGCCAGGGGTTATGGAACACTGAAGCTTTCTTT	CARSCQGLWNTEAFF
TRBV24-1	NA	TRBJ1-5	NA	TGTGCCACCAGTGACGGGGGTATCAATCAGCCCCAGCATTTT	CATSDGGINQPQHF
TRBV29-1	NA	TRBJ2-3	NA	TGCAGCGTTGAAGATTGGCAGGACTTCACAGATACGCAGTATTTT	CSVEDWQDFTDTQYF
TRBV10-3	NA	TRBJ2-1	TRBD2	TGTGCCATCAGCCGGTCTAGCGGAGGGTACAATGAGCAGTTCTTC	CAISRSSGGYNEQFF
TRBV6-2/TRBV6-3	NA	TRBJ1-2	TRBD1	TGTGCCAGCAGTTCGACAGGGGGCGGCTACACCTTC	CASSSTGGGYTF
TRBV19	NA	TRBJ1-5	TRBD1	TGTGCCAGTAGTATGTCTCCGGGGGACAGCCGGAGCAATCAGCCCCAGCATTTT	CASSMSPGDSRSNQPQHF
TRBV15	NA	TRBJ1-2	TRBD1	TGTGCCACCAGCAAGACAGGGGGTTTCGATGGCTACACCTTC	CATSKTGGFDGYTF
TRBV7-9	NA	TRBJ1-1	TRBD1	TGTGCCAGCAGCCCCCAGGGGGGTTGGGCTTTCTTT	CASSPQGGWAFF
TRBV5-1	once	TRBJ2-1	TRBD1	TGCGCCAGCAGCTTTCGACAGGGGGCGTACAATGAGCAGTTCTTC	CASSFRQGAYNEQFF